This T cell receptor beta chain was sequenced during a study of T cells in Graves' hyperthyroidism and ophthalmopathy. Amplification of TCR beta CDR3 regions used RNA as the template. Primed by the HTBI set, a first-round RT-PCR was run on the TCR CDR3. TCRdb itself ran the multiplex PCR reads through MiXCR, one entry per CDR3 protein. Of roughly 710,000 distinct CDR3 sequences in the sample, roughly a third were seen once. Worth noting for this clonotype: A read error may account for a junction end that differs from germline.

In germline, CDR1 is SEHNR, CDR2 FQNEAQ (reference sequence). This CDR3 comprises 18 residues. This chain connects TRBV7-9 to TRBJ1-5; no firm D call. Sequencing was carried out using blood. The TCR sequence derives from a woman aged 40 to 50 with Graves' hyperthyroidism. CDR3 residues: CASSQVAFPLSGNQPQHF. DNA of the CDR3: TGCGCCAGCAGCCAAGTCGCCTTCCCCCTAAGCGGCAATCAGCCCCAGCATTTT.